This passage covers 16 T cell receptor beta chains from one sample sequenced in a study of resident and recirculating memory T cells in vitiligo. Produced via immunoSEQ multiplex PCR; TCRdb's table is partial and in-frame only. The profile shows 70,000 or so clones, approximately 89% of them singletons. Material: blood. Every receptor here comes from a male donor with vitiligo.

The chain is built from TRBV5-6 and TRBJ2-7; 13 bases match TRBD2. Germline CDR1 is SGHDT and CDR2 is YYEEEE. V gave up 1 base and J gave up 2 bases; unmatched junction bases: 6. CDR3 length: 17 residues. The CDR3 sequence is CASSLLLAGGLPYEQYF. In nucleotides, the CDR3 is TGTGCCAGCAGCTTGTTACTAGCGGGGGGGCTCCCCTACGAGCAGTACTTC.

The chain carries TRBV9 and TRBJ2-3; D may be TRBD2 (6 bases). Trimming left V 0 bases short and J 6 bases short, with 17 bases between. Germline V gene lookup returns CDR1 SGDLS and CDR2 YYNGEE. The CDR3 totals 16 residues. The CDR3 here is CASSVGGSGPLDTQYF. The CDR3, as DNA: TGTGCCAGCAGCGTAGGAGGGAGCGGGCCCTTGGATACGCAGTATTTT.

V is TRBV28 and J is TRBJ2-7; 10 nucleotides line up with TRBD1. Trimming took 7 bases from V and 0 from J; bases not matched to a gene: 9. This CDR3 has 16 amino acids. CDR1 and CDR2 (germline): MDHEN, SYDVKM. The CDR3 loop reads CASNLLRTGGSYEQYF. The CDR3 region has the DNA TGTGCCAGCAACCTACTCCGGACAGGGGGCTCCTACGAGCAGTACTTC.

V gene TRBV19 combines with J gene TRBJ2-5; unclear D gene. Trimming took off 6 bases at V and 0 bases at J, with 5 bases between the two ends. CDR3 length: 12 residues. The V gene's germline CDR1 is LNHDA and CDR2 SQIVND (reference sequence). CDR3 DNA sequence: TGTGCCAGTAGCAGGTACCAAGAGACCCAGTACTTC. It encodes CASSRYQETQYF.

The chain couples TRBV19 to TRBJ1-4, with D hard to call. CDR1 and CDR2 from the germline V gene are LNHDA and SQIVND (reference sequence). Trimming pared 3 bases from V and 2 bases from J, leaving 13 bases between. CDR3 size: 16 residues. CDR3 DNA: TGTGCCAGTAGTATGCGGGTCGTTGGGACTAATGAAAAACTGTTTTTT. Protein sequence: CASSMRVVGTNEKLFF.

This chain connects TRBV28 to TRBJ1-2; 7 positions match TRBD1. Germline CDR1 is MDHEN and CDR2 is SYDVKM. CDR3 length equals 17 residues. Unmatched junction bases numbered 21, after V lost 6 bases and J lost 8 bases. CDR3: CASSGQDFGYARGGYTF. Here the CDR3 DNA reads TGTGCCAGCAGCGGACAGGATTTCGGATATGCCAGGGGGGGCTACACCTTC.

The rearrangement uses TRBV19 and TRBJ1-2; 7 nucleotides align to TRBD1. The CDR3 contains 14 residues. V lost 1 base, J lost 4 bases, and 3 bases stayed unmatched. Germline V gives CDR1 LNHDA, CDR2 SQIVND (reference sequence). The CDR3 bases are TGTGCCAGTAGTATAGGGGACAGTACCTATGGCTACACCTTC. Translating gives CASSIGDSTYGYTF.

This clone was seen repeatedly, ten times or more. The CDR3 nucleotides are TGCGCCAGCAGCTTGGCCGTTTCAGGGAACACTGAAGCTTTCTTT. This encodes CASSLAVSGNTEAFF. This rearrangement joins TRBV5-1 to TRBJ1-1, with D uncertain. CDR1 and CDR2 (germline): SGHRS, YFSETQ. CDR3 size: 15 residues. The V end was cut by 0 bases, the J end by 1 base, with 10 bases between.

The chain combines TRBV9 with TRBJ1-2, with TRBD1 identical over 8 bases. CDR1 is SGDLS and CDR2 is YYNGEE in the germline V gene. The V gene end was trimmed by 0 bases and the J gene end by 4 bases; junction bases not matched to a gene: 11. The CDR3 has 17 residues. The CDR3 sequence is CASSVVSGGQELYGYTF. The CDR3 DNA sequence: TGTGCCAGCAGCGTAGTTTCAGGGGGCCAGGAACTCTATGGCTACACCTTC.

This chain links TRBV4-1 with TRBJ2-3; 7 nucleotides agree with TRBD1. Trimming took 6 bases from V and 7 from J; bases not matched to a gene: 7. In germline, CDR1 is MGHRA, CDR2 YSYEKL. The CDR3 runs to 13 residues. CDR3 region: CASRPETGNTQYF. The CDR3 bases are TGCGCCAGCAGACCCGAGACAGGGAATACGCAGTATTTT.

The rearrangement uses TRBV7-3 and TRBJ2-5; D remains unclear. The CDR3 contains 13 residues. Germline lookup yields CDR1 SGHTA and CDR2 FQGTGA. V lost 2 bases and J lost 0, with 4 bases in between. The chain's CDR3 is CASSLEYQETQYF. The CDR3 nucleotides read TGTGCCAGCAGCTTAGAGTACCAAGAGACCCAGTACTTC.

The chain carries TRBV14 and TRBJ1-4, with 7 bases aligning to TRBD1. V gave up 2 bases and J gave up 3 bases; unmatched junction bases: 6. This CDR3 is 16 amino acids long. Germline V gene data show CDR1 as SGHDN and CDR2 as FVKESK. The CDR3 here is CASSQTGEVANEKLFF. DNA for the CDR3: TGTGCCAGCAGCCAAACAGGGGAGGTGGCTAATGAAAAACTGTTTTTT. The full variable domain, completed using reference TRBV14 and TRBJ1-4, is EAGVTQFPSHSVIEKGQTVTLRCDPISGHDNLYWYRRVMGKEIKFLLHFVKESKQDESGMPNNRFLAERTGGTYSTLKVQPAELEDSGVYFCASSQTGEVANEKLFFGSGTQLSVL.

The V call is TRBV7-2, the J call TRBJ1-2, with unresolved D. CDR3 length: 15 residues. With 1 base removed from V and 8 bases from J, the gap between germline ends came to 17 bases. From germline, CDR1 is SGHTA and CDR2 FQGNSA. The CDR3 bases are TGTGCCAGCAGCTTAGGGACGGGAGGTGTCGGCGGCTACACCTTC. It specifies CASSLGTGGVGGYTF.

The chain joins TRBV9 to TRBJ1-2; D may be TRBD1 (6 bases). The length of the CDR3 is 14 residues. The V gene's germline CDR1 is SGDLS and CDR2 YYNGEE. Trimming removed 0 bases at V and 6 bases at J, with 12 bases between. The CDR3 DNA reads TGTGCCAGCAGCGTAGACTTGGGGGCAAATGGCTACACCTTC. It encodes CASSVDLGANGYTF.

The rearrangement joins TRBV9 to TRBJ2-7, with D perhaps matching TRBD2 (6 bases). V was trimmed by 4 bases and J by 7 bases, leaving 21 bases between them. The CDR3 length is 15 residues. Germline lookup yields CDR1 SGDLS and CDR2 YYNGEE. DNA of the CDR3: TGTGCCAGCAGCCCCTCCGGGGGTGGCTCTATGGAGCAGTACTTC. It codes for CASSPSGGGSMEQYF. Full variable domain (rest looked up from reference TRBV9 and TRBJ2-7): DSGVTQTPKHLITATGQRVTLRCSPRSGDLSVYWYQQSLDQGLQFLIQYYNGEERAKGNILERFSAQQFPDLHSELNLSSLELGDSALYFCASSPSGGGSMEQYFGPGTRLTVT.

Here the CDR3 reads CASSEGRIYGYTF. The CDR3 bases are TGTGCCAGCAGTGAAGGGCGGATCTATGGCTACACCTTC. The chain is built from TRBV2 and TRBJ1-2, with D unclear. This CDR3 has 13 residues. Germline V gene sequence: CDR1 SNHLY, CDR2 FYNNEI. V was pared by 1 base and J by 4 bases, with 7 bases between. Drawing the rest from reference TRBV2 and TRBJ1-2, the complete variable domain is EPEVTQTPSHQVTQMGQEVILRCVPISNHLYFYWYRQILGQKVEFLVSFYNNEISEKSEIFDDQFSVERPDGSNFTLKIRSTKLEDSAMYFCASSEGRIYGYTFGSGTRLTVV.